This T cell receptor beta chain was captured by sequencing in a study of cytomegalovirus exposure and HLA in healthy donors. Study-level findings and limits: The CMV antigen specificity of three CMV-associated chains was confirmed through in vitro analysis.

The method was immunoSEQ multiplex PCR; TCRdb's version includes in-frame clones alone and lacks a portion of them. The sample holds roughly 100,000 clones, about 88% seen once. As to this clone: Its cognate antigen is unknown.

Germline assignment: CDR1 MDHEN and CDR2 SYDVKM. Trimming stripped 3 bases from V and 1 base from J, with 7 bases between. The CDR3 sequence is 14 residues long. The origin of this receptor is a woman younger than 30 in good health and CMV-seropositive. The specimen was PBMCs. The chain carries TRBV28 and TRBJ1-3; D is ambiguous. CDR3 DNA sequence: TGTGCCAGCAGTTTGGAGTGGTCTGGAAACACCATATATTTT. This sequence encodes CASSLEWSGNTIYF.